This T cell receptor beta chain was sequenced during a study of blood T cell repertoires in COVID-19. Overall study context: The United States, Italy and Spain were the sources of the acute and convalescent COVID-19 samples. T cells, B-cell-depleted T cells, or PBMCs provided the cDNA or gDNA that served as material.

As originally analysed: How many nucleated cells were present was estimated from reference gene primer amplification. Profiling relied on immunoSEQ multiplex PCR, and the TCRdb table lists in-frame clones only, not all of them. The DNA was the basis for D and trimming; V, J and clone size are from that table. The data show tens of thousands of clones, roughly 90% seen once. What was sequenced was peripheral blood. The TCR originated in a man between 50 and 59 years old with acute or convalescent COVID-19.

CDR3 DNA: TGTGCCAGCCACGAGGGATCCTACGAGCAGTACTTC. This sequence encodes CASHEGSYEQYF. This sequence joins TRBV28 and TRBJ2-7; weak D call: TRBD2 (5 bases). Trimming removed 8 bases at V and 1 base at J, with 9 bases between. Germline CDR1 is MDHEN and CDR2 is SYDVKM. The CDR3 runs 12 residues.